This TCR beta chain was identified during a study of T cell clusters in autoimmune cytopenias. This clonotype ranks as medium-sized in terms of frequency. The antigen is unknown. TRB amplification used approximately 250 ng of peripheral blood genomic DNA. The germline gives CDR1 MNHNS, CDR2 SASEGT. The CDR3 consists of 16 residues. Regarding the study as a whole: Comparing secondary cytopenia with chronic lymphocytic leukemia showed no cluster-lack signature, apparently masked by lymphoma repertoire. Clustering suggested that physiological T cell clusters were missing in primary autoimmune cytopenia patients. Compared with active autoimmune hepatitis patients, healthy donors showed about 3.2-fold more exclusive TRB clusters. TRB repertoire shifts in secondary cytopenia and chronic lymphocytic leukemia mostly reflected lymphoma, not autoimmunity.

TRB rearrangements were amplified by touch-down multiplex PCR with mixed TRB-A/B primers. After re-calling the multiplex PCR reads, TCRdb lists one entry per CDR3 protein, DNA absent. This sample's table has under 3,500 distinct CDR3 sequences. Sequenced sample: peripheral blood. The rearrangement joins TRBV6-1 to TRBJ2-7; the D call of TRBD1 rests on TCRdb alone, since no DNA is present to check it. This sequence was found in a human donor with an autoimmune cytopenia, with autoimmune hepatitis or in good health (not recorded which). The CDR3 loop is CASSDTRTGRTYEQYF.